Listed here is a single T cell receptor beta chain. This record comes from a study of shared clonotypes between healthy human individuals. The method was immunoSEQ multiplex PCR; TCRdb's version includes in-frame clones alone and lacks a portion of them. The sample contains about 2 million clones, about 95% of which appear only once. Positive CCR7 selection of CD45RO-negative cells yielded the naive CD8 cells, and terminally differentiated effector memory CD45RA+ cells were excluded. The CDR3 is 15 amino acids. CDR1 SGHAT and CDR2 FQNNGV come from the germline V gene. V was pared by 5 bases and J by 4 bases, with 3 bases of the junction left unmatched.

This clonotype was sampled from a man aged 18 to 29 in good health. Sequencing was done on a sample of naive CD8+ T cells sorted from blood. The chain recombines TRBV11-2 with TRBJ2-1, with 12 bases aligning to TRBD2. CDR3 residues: CASSRTSGGYNEQFF. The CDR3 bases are TGTGCCAGCAGCCGTACTAGCGGGGGGTACAATGAGCAGTTCTTC. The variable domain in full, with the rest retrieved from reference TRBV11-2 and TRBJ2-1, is EAGVAQSPRYKIIEKRQSVAFWCNPISGHATLYWYQQILGQGPKLLIQFQNNGVVDDSQLPKDRFSAERLKGVDSTLKIQPAKLEDSAVYLCASSRTSGGYNEQFFGPGTRLTVL.